This is a list of T cell receptor beta chains from one sample in a study of cytomegalovirus exposure and HLA in healthy donors. Repertoires were generated with immunoSEQ multiplex PCR, while TCRdb's copy carries only in-frame clones and drops some. The table has under 200,000 clones, more than 65% seen once. Sequencing used PBMCs. These TCRs come from a man aged 25 to 40 in good health and CMV-seronegative. CDR3s include the opening cysteine and the closing phenylalanine or tryptophan. Fields, in order: clone size, V gene, CDR3 length, J gene, D gene, CDR3 DNA, CDR3 protein. The D gene is left open where the match is weak. A row's size may be missing; if present it is once, few, many or a size class.

.	TRBV11-3	17	TRBJ2-1	TRBD2	TGTGCCAGCAGCAGGGCTAGCGGGGGGGGCTCCTACAATGAGCAGTTCTTC	CASSRASGGGSYNEQFF
.	TRBV10-3	13	TRBJ1-5	.	TGTGCCATCAGTGACCAGGGGCATCAGCCCCAGCATTTT	CAISDQGHQPQHF
.	TRBV2	19	TRBJ2-3	TRBD2	TGTGCCAGCAGGGAGGTACTAGCGGGAGGGCCAAATCCCACAGATACGCAGTATTTT	CASREVLAGGPNPTDTQYF
.	TRBV9	16	TRBJ2-3	TRBD2	TGTGCCAGCAGCACCGGGACTAGCGGGGTGGTAGATACGCAGTATTTT	CASSTGTSGVVDTQYF
.	TRBV30	13	TRBJ1-1	TRBD1	TGTGCCTGGAGTGGGGAACAGGGGACTGAAGCTTTCTTT	CAWSGEQGTEAFF
once	TRBV4-1	14	TRBJ2-1	.	TGCGCCAGCAGCCAAGATCCTAGGATCGATGAGCAGTTCTTC	CASSQDPRIDEQFF
.	TRBV2	15	TRBJ1-1	.	TGTGCCAGCAGTGAAGACAGCGGATTGAACACTGAAGCTTTCTTT	CASSEDSGLNTEAFF
.	TRBV10-3	15	TRBJ2-7	.	TGTGCCATCAGTGGGCTTGGAGGGGGCGTCTACGAGCAGTACTTC	CAISGLGGGVYEQYF
.	TRBV29-1	12	TRBJ2-7	.	TGCAGCGTTGGGCTAGCCTCCTACGAGCAGTACTTC	CSVGLASYEQYF
once	TRBV4-3	16	TRBJ2-7	.	TGCGCCAGCAGCCTAGCCGGGACTCTTAACTCCTACGAGCAGTACTTC	CASSLAGTLNSYEQYF
.	TRBV5-1	16	TRBJ2-3	.	TGCGCCAGCAGCTTGGTCCGTCAGGGTGGCACAGATACGCAGTATTTT	CASSLVRQGGTDTQYF